This T cell receptor beta chain comes out of a study of post-analysis software for immune sequencing data. Looking at the study overall: Relapsing-remitting, secondary progressive and progressive-relapsing multiple sclerosis courses were included.

CDR1 is SGHRS, CDR2 YFSETQ, per germline. With 0 bases removed from V and 4 bases from J, the gap between germline ends came to 17 bases. The CDR3 is 18 amino acids. Study observations and caveats: Multiple sclerosis patients showed significantly lower normalized Chao1 diversity than controls did. Elevated frequency relative to controls characterized a handful of TRBV segments in patients, TRBV5-6, TRBV5-1 and TRBV20-1 among them. F measure showed strong co-clustering of same-batch samples.

As concerns this clonotype: What it recognizes is unknown.

Libraries were made from TCR beta cDNA, and they carried unique molecular identifiers. Some 500,000 cDNA molecules were recovered from an input of 1 to 10 million T cells. One entry per CDR3 protein, called by TCRdb with MiXCR from the PCR reads. The table has roughly 570,000 distinct CDR3 sequences, 30% to 40% seen once. The TCR originated in a girl younger than 18 with multiple sclerosis. V is TRBV5-1 and J is TRBJ2-6, with D possibly being TRBD2 (5 bases). Sample: blood. CDR3 nucleotide sequence: TGCGCCAGCAGCTTGGTGGGTAGTTCGGGATCCGGGGCCAACGTCCTGACTTTC. It encodes CASSLVGSSGSGANVLTF.